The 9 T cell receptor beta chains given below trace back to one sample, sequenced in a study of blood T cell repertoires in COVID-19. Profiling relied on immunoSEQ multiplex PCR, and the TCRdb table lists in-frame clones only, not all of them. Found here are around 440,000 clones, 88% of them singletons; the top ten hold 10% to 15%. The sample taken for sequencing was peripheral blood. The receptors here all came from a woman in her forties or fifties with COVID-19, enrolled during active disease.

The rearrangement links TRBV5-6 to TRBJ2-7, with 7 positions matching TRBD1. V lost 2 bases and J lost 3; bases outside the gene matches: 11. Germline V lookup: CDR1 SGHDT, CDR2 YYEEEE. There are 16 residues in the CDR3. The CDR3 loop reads CASSLGADREHYEQYF. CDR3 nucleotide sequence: TGTGCCAGCAGCTTAGGTGCTGACAGGGAGCACTACGAGCAGTACTTC.

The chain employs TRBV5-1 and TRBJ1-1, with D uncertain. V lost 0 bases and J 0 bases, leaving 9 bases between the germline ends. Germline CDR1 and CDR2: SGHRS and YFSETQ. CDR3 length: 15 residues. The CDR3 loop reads CASSLVPGMNTEAFF. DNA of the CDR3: TGCGCCAGCAGCTTGGTTCCGGGGATGAACACTGAAGCTTTCTTT. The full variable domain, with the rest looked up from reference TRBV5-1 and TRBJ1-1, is KAGVTQTPRYLIKTRGQQVTLSCSPISGHRSVSWYQQTPGQGLQFLFEYFSETQRNKGNFPGRFSGRQFSNSRSEMNVSTLELGDSALYLCASSLVPGMNTEAFFGQGTRLTVV.

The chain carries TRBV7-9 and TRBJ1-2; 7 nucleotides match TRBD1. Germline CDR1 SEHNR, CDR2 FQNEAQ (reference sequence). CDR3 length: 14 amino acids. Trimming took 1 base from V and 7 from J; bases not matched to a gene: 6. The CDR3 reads CASSLGQGLSGYTF. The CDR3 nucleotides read TGTGCCAGCAGCTTAGGACAGGGATTGTCTGGCTACACCTTC. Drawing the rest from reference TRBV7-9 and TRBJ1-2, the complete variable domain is DTGVSQNPRHKITKRGQNVTFRCDPISEHNRLYWYRQTLGQGPEFLTYFQNEAQLEKSRLLSDRFSAERPKGSFSTLEIQRTEQGDSAMYLCASSLGQGLSGYTFGSGTRLTVV.

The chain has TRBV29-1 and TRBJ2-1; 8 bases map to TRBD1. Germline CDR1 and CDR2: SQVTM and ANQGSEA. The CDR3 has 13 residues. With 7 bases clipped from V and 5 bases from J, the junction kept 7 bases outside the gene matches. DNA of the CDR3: TGCAGCGCCTTGACAGGGGTCGACAATGAGCAGTTCTTC. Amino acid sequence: CSALTGVDNEQFF.

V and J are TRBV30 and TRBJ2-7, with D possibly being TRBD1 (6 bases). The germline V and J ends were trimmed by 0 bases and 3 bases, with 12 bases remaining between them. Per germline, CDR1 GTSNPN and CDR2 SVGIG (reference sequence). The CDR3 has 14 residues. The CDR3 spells CAWSVKLGGYEQYF. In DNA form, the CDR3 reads TGTGCCTGGAGTGTCAAGTTAGGGGGCTACGAGCAGTACTTC.

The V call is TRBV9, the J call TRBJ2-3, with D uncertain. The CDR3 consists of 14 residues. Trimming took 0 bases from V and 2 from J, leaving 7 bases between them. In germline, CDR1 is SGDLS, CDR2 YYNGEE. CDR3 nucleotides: TGTGCCAGCAGCGTAGCGGGTTCCACAGATACGCAGTATTTT. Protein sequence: CASSVAGSTDTQYF.

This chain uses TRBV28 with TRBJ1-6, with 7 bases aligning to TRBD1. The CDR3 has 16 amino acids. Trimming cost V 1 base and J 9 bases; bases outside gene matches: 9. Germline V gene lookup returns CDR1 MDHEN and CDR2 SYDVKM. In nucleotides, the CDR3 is TGTGCCAGCAGTTTATCCCTACAGGGGATTACTTCACCCCTCCACTTT. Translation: CASSLSLQGITSPLHF.

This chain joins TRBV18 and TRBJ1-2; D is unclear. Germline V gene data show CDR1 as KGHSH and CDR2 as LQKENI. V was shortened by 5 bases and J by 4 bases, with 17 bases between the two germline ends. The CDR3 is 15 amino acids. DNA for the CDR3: TGTGCCAGCTCAGTAGAGAGGAGGGCCGGCTATGGCTACACCTTC. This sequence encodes CASSVERRAGYGYTF.

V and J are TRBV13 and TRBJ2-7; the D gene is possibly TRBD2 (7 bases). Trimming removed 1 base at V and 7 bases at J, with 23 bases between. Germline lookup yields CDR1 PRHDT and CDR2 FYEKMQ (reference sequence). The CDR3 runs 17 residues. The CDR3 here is CASSLEEDGGRRWEQYF. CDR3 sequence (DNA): TGTGCCAGCAGCTTAGAAGAAGACGGGGGGCGCAGGTGGGAGCAGTACTTC.